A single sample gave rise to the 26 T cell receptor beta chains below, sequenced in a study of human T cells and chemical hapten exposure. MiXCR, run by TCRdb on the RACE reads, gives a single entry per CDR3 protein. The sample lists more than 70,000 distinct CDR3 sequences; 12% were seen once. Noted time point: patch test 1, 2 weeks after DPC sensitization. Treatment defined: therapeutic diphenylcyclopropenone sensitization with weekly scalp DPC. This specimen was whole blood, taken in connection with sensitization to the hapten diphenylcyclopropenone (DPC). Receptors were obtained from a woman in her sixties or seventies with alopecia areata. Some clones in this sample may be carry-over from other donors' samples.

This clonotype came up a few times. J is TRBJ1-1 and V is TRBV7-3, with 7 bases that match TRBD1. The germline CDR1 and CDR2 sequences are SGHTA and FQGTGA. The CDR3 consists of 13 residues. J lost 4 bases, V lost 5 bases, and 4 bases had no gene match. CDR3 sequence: CASSTGVGTEAFF. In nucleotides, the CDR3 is TGTGCCAGCAGCACAGGGGTCGGCACTGAAGCTTTCTTT.

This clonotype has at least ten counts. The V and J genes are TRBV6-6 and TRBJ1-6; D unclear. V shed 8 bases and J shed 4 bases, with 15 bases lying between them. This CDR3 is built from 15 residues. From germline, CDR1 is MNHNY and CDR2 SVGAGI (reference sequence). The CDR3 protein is CASLLVGDYNSPLHF. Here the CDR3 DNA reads TGTGCCAGCCTCCTTGTTGGGGATTATAATTCACCCCTCCACTTT.

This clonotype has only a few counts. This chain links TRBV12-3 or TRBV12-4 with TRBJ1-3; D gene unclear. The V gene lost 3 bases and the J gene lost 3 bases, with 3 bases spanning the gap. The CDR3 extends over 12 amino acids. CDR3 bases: TGTGCCAGCAGTTTCCATGGAAACACCATATATTTT. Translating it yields CASSFHGNTIYF.

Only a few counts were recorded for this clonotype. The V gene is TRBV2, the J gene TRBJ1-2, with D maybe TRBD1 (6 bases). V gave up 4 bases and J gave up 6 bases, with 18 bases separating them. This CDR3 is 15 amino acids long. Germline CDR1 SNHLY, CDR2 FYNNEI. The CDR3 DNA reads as TGTGCCAGCAGTGGGCTAGGGCAGGGGCAAAATGGCTACACCTTC. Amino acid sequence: CASSGLGQGQNGYTF.

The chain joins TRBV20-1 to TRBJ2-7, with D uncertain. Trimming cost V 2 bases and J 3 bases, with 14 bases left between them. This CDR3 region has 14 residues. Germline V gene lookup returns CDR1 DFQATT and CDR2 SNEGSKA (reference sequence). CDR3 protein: CSARNGRGGYEQYF. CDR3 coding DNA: TGCAGTGCTAGAAACGGACGTGGCGGCTACGAGCAGTACTTC.

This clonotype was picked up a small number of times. Here the CDR3 DNA reads TGTGCCAGCAGCTCTTGGGACACTGGGGCCAACGTCCTGACTTTC. Translating it yields CASSSWDTGANVLTF. The gene calls are TRBV5-8 and TRBJ2-6, with D maybe TRBD1 (6 bases). The CDR3 totals 15 residues. Deletions cut 3 bases from V and 2 bases from J, with 9 bases between. In germline, CDR1 is SGHTS, CDR2 YDEGEE.

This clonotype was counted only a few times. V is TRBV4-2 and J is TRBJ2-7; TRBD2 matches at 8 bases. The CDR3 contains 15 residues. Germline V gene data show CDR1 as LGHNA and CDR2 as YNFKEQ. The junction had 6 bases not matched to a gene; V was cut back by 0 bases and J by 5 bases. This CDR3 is CASSQEGTSGHEQYF. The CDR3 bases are TGTGCCAGCAGCCAAGAAGGGACTAGTGGGCACGAGCAGTACTTC.

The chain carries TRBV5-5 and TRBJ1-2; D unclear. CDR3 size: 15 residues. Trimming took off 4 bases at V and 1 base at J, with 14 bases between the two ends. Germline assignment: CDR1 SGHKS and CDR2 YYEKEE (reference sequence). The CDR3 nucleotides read TGTGCCAGCAGCCTGCTAAGGGCCGATAACTATGGCTACACCTTC. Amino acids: CASSLLRADNYGYTF.

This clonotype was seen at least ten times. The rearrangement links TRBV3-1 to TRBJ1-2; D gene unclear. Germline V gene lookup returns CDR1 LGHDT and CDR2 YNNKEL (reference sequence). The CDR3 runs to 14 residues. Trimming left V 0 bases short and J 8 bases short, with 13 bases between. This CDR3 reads CASSQDTKGIGYTF. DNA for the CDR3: TGTGCCAGCAGCCAAGATACGAAGGGAATCGGCTACACCTTC.

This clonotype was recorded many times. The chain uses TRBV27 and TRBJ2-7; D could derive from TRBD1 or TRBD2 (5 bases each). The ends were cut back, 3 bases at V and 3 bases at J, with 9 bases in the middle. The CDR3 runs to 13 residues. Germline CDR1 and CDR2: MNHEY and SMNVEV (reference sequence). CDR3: CASSLGRSYEQYF. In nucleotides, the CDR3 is TGTGCCAGCAGTTTGGGACGGAGCTACGAGCAGTACTTC.

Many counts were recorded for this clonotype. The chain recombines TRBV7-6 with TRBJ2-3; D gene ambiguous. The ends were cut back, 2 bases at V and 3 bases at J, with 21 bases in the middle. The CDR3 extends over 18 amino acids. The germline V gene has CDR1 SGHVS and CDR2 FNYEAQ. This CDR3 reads CASSLSPPVGGGTDTQYF. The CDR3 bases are TGTGCCAGCAGCTTATCACCCCCTGTCGGCGGTGGGACAGATACGCAGTATTTT.

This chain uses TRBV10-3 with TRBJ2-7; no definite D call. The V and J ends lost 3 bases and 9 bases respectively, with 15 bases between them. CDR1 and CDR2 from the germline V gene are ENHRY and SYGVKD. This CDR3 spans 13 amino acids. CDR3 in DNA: TGTGCCATCAGTGATCCGGACCCGTCACGGCAGTACTTC. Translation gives CAISDPDPSRQYF.

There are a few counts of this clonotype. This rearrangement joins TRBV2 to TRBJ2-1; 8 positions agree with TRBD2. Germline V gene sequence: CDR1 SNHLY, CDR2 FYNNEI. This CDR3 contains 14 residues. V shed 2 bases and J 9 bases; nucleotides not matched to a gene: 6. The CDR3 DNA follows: TGTGCCAGCAGTGAACGGGGGGGCCCCGGTGAGCAGTTCTTC. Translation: CASSERGGPGEQFF.

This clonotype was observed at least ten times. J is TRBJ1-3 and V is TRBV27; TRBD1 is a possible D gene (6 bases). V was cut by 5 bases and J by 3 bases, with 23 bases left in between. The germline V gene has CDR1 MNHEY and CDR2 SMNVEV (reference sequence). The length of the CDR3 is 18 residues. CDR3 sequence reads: CASSQLLPGQGVGNTIYF. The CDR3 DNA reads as TGTGCCAGCAGTCAATTATTACCGGGACAAGGGGTTGGAAACACCATATATTTT.

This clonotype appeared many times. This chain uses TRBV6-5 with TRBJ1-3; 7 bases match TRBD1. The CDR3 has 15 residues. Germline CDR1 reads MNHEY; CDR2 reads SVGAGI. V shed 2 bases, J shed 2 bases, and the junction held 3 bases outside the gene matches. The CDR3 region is CASSYDRATGNTIYF. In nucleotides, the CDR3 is TGTGCCAGCAGTTACGACAGGGCAACTGGAAACACCATATATTTT.

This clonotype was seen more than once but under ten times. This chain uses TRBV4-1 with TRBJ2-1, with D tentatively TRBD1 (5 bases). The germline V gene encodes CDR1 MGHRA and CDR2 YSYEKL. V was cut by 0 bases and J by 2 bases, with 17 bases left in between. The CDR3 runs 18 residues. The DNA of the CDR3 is TGCGCCAGCAGCCAAGAAATGCGGCCAGGGCGGACCTACAATGAGCAGTTCTTC. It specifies CASSQEMRPGRTYNEQFF.

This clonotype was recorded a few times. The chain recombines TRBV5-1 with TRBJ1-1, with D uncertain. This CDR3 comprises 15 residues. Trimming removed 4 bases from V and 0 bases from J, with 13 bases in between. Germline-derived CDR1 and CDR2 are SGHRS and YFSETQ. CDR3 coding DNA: TGCGCCAGCAGCCCCTACACGGGGATGAACACTGAAGCTTTCTTT. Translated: CASSPYTGMNTEAFF.

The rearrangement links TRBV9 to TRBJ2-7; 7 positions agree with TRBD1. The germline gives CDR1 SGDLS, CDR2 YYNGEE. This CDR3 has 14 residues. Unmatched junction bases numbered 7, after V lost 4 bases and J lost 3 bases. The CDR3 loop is CASSSGQEFYEQYF. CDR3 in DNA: TGTGCCAGCAGCAGCGGACAGGAGTTCTACGAGCAGTACTTC.

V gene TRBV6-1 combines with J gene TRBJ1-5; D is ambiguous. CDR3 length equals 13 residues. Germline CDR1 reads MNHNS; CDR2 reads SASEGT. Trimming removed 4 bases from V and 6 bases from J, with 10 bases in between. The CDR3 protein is CASSVGFGQPQHF. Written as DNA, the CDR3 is TGTGCCAGCAGTGTGGGGTTCGGTCAGCCCCAGCATTTT.

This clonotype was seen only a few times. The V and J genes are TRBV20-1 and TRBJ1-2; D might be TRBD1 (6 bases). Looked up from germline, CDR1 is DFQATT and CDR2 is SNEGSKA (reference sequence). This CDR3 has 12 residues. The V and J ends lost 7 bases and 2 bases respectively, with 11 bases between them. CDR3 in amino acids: CSERGANYGYTF. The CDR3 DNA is TGCAGTGAGAGGGGGGCGAACTATGGCTACACCTTC.

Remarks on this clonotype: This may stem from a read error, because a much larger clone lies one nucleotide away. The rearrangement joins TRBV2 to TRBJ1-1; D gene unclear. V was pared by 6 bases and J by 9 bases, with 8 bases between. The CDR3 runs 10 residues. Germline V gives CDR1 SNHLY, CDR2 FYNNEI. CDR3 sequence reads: CASSSEQAFF. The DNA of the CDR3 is TGTGCCAGCAGCTCGGAACAAGCTTTCTTT.

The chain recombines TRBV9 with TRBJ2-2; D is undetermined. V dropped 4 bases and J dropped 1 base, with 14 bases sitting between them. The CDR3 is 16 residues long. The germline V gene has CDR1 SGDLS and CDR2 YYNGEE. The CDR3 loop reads CASSPLAHENTGELFF. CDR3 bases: TGTGCCAGCAGCCCCCTGGCCCACGAGAACACCGGGGAGCTGTTTTTT. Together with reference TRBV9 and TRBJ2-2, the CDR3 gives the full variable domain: DSGVTQTPKHLITATGQRVTLRCSPRSGDLSVYWYQQSLDQGLQFLIQYYNGEERAKGNILERFSAQQFPDLHSELNLSSLELGDSALYFCASSPLAHENTGELFFGEGSRLTVL.

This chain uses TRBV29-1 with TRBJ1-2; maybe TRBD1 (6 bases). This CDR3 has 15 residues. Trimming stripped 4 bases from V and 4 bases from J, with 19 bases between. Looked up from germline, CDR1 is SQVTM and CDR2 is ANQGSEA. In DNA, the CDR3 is TGCAGCGTTGGCTTACAGGGACCTAAGATCTATGGCTACACCTTC. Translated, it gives CSVGLQGPKIYGYTF.

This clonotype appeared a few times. CDR3 sequence (DNA): TGCGCCAGCAGCTTGGGTCCAGCGGGGGGGCAGGAGACCCAGTACTTC. This encodes CASSLGPAGGQETQYF. The chain links TRBV5-1 to TRBJ2-5; TRBD2 matches 10 bases. CDR1 SGHRS and CDR2 YFSETQ come from the germline V gene. Trimming took 0 bases from V and 5 from J; bases not matched to a gene: 7. CDR3 length equals 16 residues.

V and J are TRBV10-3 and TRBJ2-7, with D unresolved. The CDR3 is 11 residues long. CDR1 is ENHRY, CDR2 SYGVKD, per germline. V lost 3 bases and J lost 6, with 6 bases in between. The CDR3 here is CAISERSEQYF. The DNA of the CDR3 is TGTGCCATCAGTGAAAGGTCCGAGCAGTACTTC.

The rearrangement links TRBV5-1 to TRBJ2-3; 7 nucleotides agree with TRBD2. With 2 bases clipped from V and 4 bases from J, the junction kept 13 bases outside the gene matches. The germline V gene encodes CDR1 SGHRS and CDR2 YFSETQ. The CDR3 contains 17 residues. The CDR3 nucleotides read TGCGCCAGCAGCTTACTGGTTCTAGCGGAAACACCAGATACGCAGTATTTT. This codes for CASSLLVLAETPDTQYF.